Below, one T cell receptor (beta chain) is given with its context. Its target is not known. The data originate from a study of T cells in women clearing cervical HPV infection. Regarding the study as a whole: CIN3+ cases had significantly higher TCR richness than controls; evenness did not differ.

The assay was immunoSEQ multiplex PCR, and TCRdb's table has in-frame clones only and misses some. This listing includes 42,000 or so clones. Specimen: blood buffy coat. This clonotype originated in a woman aged 18 to 75 with a cervical HPV16 infection that either progressed to CIN3+ or cleared (not recorded which).

CDR3 region: CASSPRDRGGTKTQYF. CDR3 bases read: TGCGCCAGCAGTCCACGGGACAGGGGGGGGACGAAGACC. The chain has TRBV23-1 and TRBJ2-5; 11 bases match TRBD1. The read terminates 3 residues before the CDR3 end, so the remaining end is supplied by the germline J gene. TRBV23-1 is an ORF for which the function is uncertain. The ends lost 4 bases at V and 6 bases at J; junction bases unmatched: 10. This CDR3 has 16 residues.